This T cell receptor beta chain was found in a study of blood T cell repertoires in COVID-19. Overall study context: T cells, B-cell-depleted T cells, or PBMCs provided the cDNA or gDNA that served as material.

The CDR3 is made up of 16 amino acids. V lost 1 base and J lost 0, with 10 bases in between. The germline gives CDR1 LGHDT, CDR2 YNNKEL (reference sequence). Using immunoSEQ multiplex PCR, the repertoire was profiled, and TCRdb retains in-frame clones only, with some absent. The sample contains some 140,000 clones, roughly 80% of which appear only once. This rearrangement joins TRBV3-1 (or the pseudogene TRBV3-2) to TRBJ1-5, with a tentative D call TRBD1 (5 bases). The TCR originated in a woman in her sixties or seventies with COVID-19, enrolled during active disease. What was sequenced was peripheral blood. CDR3: CASSQGRVISNQPQHF. CDR3 DNA: TGTGCCAGCAGCCAAGGCAGGGTTATTAGCAATCAGCCCCAGCATTTT.